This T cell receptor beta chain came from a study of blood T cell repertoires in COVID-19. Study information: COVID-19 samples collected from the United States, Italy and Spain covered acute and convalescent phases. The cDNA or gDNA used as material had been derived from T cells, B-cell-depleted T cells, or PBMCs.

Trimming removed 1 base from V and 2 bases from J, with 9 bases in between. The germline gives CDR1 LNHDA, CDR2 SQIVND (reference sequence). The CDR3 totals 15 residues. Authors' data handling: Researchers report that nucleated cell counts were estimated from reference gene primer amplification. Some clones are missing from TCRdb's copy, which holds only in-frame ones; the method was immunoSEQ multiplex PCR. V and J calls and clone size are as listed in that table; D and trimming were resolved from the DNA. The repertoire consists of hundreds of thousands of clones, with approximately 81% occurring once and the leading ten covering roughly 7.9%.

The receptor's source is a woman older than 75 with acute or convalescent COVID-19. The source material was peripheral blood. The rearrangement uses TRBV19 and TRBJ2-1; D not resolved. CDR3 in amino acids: CASSIGLQTYNEQFF. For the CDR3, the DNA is TGTGCCAGTAGTATAGGTCTACAGACCTACAATGAGCAGTTCTTC.